This T cell receptor beta chain was captured by sequencing in a study of OX40 agonist ivuxolimab in advanced cancers. Overall study: Dose-escalation patients had hepatocellular carcinoma, melanoma, renal cell or head and neck cancer.

Study-level results: Expanded clones were, on average, more numerous among CD8+ T cells than CD4+.

Using immunoSEQ multiplex PCR, the repertoire was profiled, and TCRdb retains in-frame clones only, with some absent. Seen here are tens of thousands of clones, approximately 91% observed once, and the top ten hold roughly 0.3%. The germline CDR1 and CDR2 sequences are MNHEY and SVGAGI. The CDR3 sequence is 14 residues long. Trimming stripped 8 bases from V and 6 bases from J, with 19 bases between. As to this clone: The antigen is unknown.

Sequencing was performed on CD4+ or CD8+ T cells sorted from blood, taken in a trial of the OX40 agonist ivuxolimab. The chain carries TRBV6-5 and TRBJ1-2; tentatively, D is TRBD1 (6 bases). The clonotype originates from an adult with an advanced solid tumor such as melanoma, head and neck, liver or kidney cancer. The CDR3 loop is CASLRRGAVDGYTF. The CDR3, as DNA: TGTGCCAGCCTCCGAAGGGGGGCAGTTGATGGCTACACCTTC.